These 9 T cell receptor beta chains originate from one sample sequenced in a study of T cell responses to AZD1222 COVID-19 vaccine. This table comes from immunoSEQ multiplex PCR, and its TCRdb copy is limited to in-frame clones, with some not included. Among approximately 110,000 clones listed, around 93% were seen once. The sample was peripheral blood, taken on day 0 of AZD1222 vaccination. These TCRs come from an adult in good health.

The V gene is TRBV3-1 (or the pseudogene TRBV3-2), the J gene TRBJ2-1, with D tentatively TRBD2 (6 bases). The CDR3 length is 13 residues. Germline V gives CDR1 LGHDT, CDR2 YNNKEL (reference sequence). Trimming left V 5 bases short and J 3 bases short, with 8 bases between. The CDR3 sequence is CASSVDYYNEQFF. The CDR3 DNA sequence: TGTGCCAGCAGCGTGGACTACTACAATGAGCAGTTCTTC.

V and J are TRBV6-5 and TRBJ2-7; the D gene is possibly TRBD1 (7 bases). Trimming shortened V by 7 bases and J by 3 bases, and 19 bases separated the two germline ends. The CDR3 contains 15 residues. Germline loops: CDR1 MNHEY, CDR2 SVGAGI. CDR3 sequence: CASTPRGTVLYEQYF. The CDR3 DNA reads TGTGCCAGCACTCCCCGCGGGACAGTGCTCTACGAGCAGTACTTC.

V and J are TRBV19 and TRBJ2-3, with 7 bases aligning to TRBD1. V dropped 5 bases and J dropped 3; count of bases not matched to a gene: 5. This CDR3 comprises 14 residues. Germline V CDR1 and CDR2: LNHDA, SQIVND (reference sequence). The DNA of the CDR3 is TGTGCCAGTAGTTCCCGACAGGGAACAGATACGCAGTATTTT. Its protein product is CASSSRQGTDTQYF.

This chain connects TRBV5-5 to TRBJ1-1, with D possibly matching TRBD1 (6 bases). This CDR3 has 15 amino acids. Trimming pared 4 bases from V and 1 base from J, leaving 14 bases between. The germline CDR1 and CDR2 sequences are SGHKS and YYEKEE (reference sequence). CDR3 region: CASSQAGGPNTEAFF. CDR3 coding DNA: TGTGCCAGCAGCCAGGCGGGGGGGCCGAACACTGAAGCTTTCTTT.

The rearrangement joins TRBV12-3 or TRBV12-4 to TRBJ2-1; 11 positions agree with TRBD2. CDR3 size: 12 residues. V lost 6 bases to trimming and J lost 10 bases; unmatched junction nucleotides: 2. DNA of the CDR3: TGTGCCAGCAGACCTAGCGGGAGGGAGCAGTTCTTC. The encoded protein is CASRPSGREQFF.

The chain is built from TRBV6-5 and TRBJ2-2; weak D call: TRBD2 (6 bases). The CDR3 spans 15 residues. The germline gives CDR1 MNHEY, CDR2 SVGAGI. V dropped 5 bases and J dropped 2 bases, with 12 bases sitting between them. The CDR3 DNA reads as TGTGCCAGCAGTCGGGGACTGAGAAACACCGGGGAGCTGTTTTTT. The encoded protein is CASSRGLRNTGELFF.

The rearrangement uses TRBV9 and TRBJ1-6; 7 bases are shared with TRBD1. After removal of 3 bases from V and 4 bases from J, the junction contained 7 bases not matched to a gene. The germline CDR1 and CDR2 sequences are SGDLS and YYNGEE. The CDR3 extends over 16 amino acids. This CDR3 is CASSAGGGQYNSPLHF. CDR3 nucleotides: TGTGCCAGCAGCGCGGGGGGGGGACAGTATAATTCACCCCTCCACTTT.

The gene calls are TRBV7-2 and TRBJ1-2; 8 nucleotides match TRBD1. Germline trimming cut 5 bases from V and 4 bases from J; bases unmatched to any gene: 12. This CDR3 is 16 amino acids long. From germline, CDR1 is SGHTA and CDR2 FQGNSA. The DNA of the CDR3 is TGTGCCAGCAGCCCCGGACAGGGACAACAGGGCTATGGCTACACCTTC. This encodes CASSPGQGQQGYGYTF.

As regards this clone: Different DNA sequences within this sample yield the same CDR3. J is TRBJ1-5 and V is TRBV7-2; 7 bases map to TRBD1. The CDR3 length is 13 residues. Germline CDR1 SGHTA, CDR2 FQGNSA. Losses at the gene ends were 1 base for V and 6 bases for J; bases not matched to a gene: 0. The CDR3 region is CASSLDRGQPQHF. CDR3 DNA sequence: TGTGCCAGCAGCTTAGACAGGGGTCAGCCCCAGCATTTT.